This T cell receptor (beta chain) originates from a study of T cells in Graves' hyperthyroidism and ophthalmopathy. Findings of the study overall: Using 13 V-J features, a model discriminated ophthalmopathy from stable hyperthyroidism.

Hyperthyroidism, newly diagnosed and lasting under 2 months, affected patients aged 18 to 65. Not enrolled were patients with uncontrolled infection, other autoimmune disease, pregnancy or lactation. In the case of this clonotype: The antigen is undetermined.

In germline, CDR1 is MNHNS, CDR2 SASEGT. V lost 4 bases, J lost 7 bases, and 11 bases lay in between. CDR3 length: 12 amino acids. TCR beta CDR3 sequences were amplified from RNA transcripts. First-round RT-PCR with HTBI primers amplified the TCR CDR3 region. A single record per CDR3 protein comes from TCRdb applying MiXCR to the multiplex PCR reads. The sample carries approximately 530,000 distinct CDR3 sequences, around 15% recorded once. The material sequenced was blood. This chain connects TRBV6-1 to TRBJ2-7; no clear D gene. The sequence derives from a woman under 30 with Graves' hyperthyroidism. The CDR3 region has the DNA TGTGCCAGCAGTGGCCGCGTTGTGGAGCAGTACTTC. It encodes CASSGRVVEQYF.